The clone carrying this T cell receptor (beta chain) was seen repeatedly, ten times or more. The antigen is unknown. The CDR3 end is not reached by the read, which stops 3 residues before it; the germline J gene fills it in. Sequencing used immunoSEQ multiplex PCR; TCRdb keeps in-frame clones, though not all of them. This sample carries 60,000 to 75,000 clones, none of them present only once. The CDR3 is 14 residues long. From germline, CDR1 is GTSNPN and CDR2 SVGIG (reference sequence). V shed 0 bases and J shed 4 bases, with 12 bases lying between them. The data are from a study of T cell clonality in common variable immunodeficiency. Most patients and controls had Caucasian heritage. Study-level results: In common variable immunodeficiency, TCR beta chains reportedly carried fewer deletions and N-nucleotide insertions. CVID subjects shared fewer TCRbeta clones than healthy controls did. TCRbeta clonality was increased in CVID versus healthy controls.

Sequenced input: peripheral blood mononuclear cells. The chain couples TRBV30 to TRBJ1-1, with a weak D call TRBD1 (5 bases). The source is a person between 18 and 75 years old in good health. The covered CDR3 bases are TGTGCCTGGAGTGTAGGGCCAGGGAGCACTGAA. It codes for CAWSVGPGSTE. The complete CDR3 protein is CAWSVGPGSTEAFF.